Sequencing of this TCR beta chain was carried out in a study of OX40 agonist ivuxolimab in advanced cancers. Germline-derived CDR1 and CDR2 are LNHDA and SQIVND (reference sequence). The CDR3 is made up of 15 amino acids. Sequencing was performed with immunoSEQ multiplex PCR; in TCRdb, only in-frame clones are kept and a portion is missing. This table has 25,000 to 30,000 clones, about 86% appearing once. The receptor's source is an adult with an advanced solid tumor such as melanoma, head and neck, liver or kidney cancer. This sequence joins TRBV19 and TRBJ2-5; the match to TRBD1 covers 8 bases. The J call is doubtful: the DNA matches TRBJ2-7 better. The sequencing here drew on CD4+ or CD8+ T cells sorted from blood, taken in a trial of the OX40 agonist ivuxolimab. The CDR3 DNA sequence: TGTGCCAGTAGTCTCAGGGGGCTCGAGGTAAACGAGCAGTACTTC. This translates into CASSLRGLEVNEQYF.